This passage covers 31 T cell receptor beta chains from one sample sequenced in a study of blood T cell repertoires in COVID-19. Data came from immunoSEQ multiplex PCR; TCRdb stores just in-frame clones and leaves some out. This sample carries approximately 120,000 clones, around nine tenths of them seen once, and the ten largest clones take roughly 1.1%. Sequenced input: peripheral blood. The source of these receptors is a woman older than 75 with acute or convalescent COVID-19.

The DNA for the CDR3 is TGTGCCAGCTCGTATCCCGGGACAGGGGCGAACGAGCAGTACTTC. Its translation: CASSYPGTGANEQYF. The chain joins TRBV2 to TRBJ2-7; 10 bases are shared with TRBD1. CDR3 size: 15 residues. The V and J ends lost 8 bases and 5 bases, in that order; junction bases with no gene match: 12. The germline V gene encodes CDR1 SNHLY and CDR2 FYNNEI.

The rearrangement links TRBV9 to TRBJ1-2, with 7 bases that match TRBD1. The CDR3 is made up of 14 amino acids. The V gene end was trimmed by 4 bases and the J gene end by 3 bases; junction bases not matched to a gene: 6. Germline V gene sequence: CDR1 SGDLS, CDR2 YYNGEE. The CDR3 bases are TGTGCCAGCAGCCCGGGACAGTCCCACTATGGCTACACCTTC. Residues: CASSPGQSHYGYTF. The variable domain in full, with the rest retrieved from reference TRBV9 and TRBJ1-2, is DSGVTQTPKHLITATGQRVTLRCSPRSGDLSVYWYQQSLDQGLQFLIQYYNGEERAKGNILERFSAQQFPDLHSELNLSSLELGDSALYFCASSPGQSHYGYTFGSGTRLTVV.

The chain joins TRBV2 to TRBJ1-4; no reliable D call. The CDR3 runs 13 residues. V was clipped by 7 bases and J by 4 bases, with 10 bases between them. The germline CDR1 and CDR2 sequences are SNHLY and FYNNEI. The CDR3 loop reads CASNSQVNEKLFF. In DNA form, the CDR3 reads TGTGCCAGCAATTCGCAGGTTAATGAAAAACTGTTTTTT.

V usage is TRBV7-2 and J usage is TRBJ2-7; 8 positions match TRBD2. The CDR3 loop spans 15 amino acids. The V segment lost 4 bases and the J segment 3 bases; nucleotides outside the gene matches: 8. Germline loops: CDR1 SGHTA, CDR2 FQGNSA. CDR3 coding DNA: TGTGCCAGCAGCTCAACACTAGCGGTCGACTACGAGCAGTACTTC. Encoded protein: CASSSTLAVDYEQYF.

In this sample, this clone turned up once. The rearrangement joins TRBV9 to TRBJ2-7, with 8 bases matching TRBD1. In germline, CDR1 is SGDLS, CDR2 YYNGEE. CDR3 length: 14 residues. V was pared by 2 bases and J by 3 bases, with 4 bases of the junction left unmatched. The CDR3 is CASSVGTGDYEQYF. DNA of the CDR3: TGTGCCAGCAGCGTCGGGACAGGCGACTACGAGCAGTACTTC.

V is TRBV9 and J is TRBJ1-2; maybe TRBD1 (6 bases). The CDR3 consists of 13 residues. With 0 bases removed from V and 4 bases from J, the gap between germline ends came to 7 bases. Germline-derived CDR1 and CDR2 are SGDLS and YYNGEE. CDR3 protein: CASSVEGVYGYTF. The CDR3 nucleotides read TGTGCCAGCAGCGTAGAGGGGGTCTATGGCTACACCTTC. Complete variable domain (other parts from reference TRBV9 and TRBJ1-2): DSGVTQTPKHLITATGQRVTLRCSPRSGDLSVYWYQQSLDQGLQFLIQYYNGEERAKGNILERFSAQQFPDLHSELNLSSLELGDSALYFCASSVEGVYGYTFGSGTRLTVV.

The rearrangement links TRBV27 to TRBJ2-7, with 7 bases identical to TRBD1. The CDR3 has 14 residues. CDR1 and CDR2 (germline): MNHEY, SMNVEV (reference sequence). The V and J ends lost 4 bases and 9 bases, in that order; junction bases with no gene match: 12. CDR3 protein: CASSSTGASTRQYF. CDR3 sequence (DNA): TGTGCCAGCAGTTCCACAGGGGCCAGTACGAGGCAGTACTTC.

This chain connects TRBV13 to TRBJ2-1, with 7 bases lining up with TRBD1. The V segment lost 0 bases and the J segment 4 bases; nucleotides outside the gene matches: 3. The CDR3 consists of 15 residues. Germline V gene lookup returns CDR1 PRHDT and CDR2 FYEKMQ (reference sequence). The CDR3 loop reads CASSLGQGLYNEQFF. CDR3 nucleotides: TGTGCCAGCAGCTTAGGACAGGGGTTATACAATGAGCAGTTCTTC.

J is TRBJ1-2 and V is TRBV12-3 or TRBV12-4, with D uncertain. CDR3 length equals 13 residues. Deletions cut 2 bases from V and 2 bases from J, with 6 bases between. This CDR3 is CASSLNENYGYTF. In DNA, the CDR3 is TGTGCCAGCAGTTTAAACGAGAACTATGGCTACACCTTC.

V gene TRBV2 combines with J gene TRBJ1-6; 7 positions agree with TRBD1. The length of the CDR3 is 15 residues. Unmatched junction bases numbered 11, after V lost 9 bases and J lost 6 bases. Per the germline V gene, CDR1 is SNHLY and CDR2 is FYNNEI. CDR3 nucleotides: TGTGCCAGAGAAAATTACAGGGGAGGTAATTCACCCCTCCACTTT. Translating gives CARENYRGGNSPLHF.

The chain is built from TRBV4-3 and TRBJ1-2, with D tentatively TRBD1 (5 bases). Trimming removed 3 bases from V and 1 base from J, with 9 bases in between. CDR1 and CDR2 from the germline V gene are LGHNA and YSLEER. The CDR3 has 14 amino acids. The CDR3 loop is CASSHRVSNYGYTF. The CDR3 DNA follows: TGCGCCAGCAGCCACAGGGTTAGTAACTATGGCTACACCTTC.

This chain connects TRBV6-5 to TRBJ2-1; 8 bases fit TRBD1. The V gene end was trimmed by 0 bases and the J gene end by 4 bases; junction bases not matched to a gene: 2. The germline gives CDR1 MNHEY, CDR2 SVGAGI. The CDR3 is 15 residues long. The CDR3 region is CASSYSWTGYNEQFF. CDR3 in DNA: TGTGCCAGCAGTTACTCCTGGACAGGGTACAATGAGCAGTTCTTC.

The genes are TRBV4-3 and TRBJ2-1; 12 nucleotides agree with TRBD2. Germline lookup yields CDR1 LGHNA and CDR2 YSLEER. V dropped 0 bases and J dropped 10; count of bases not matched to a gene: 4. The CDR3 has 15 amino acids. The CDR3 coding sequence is TGCGCCAGCAGCCAAGATCGGCTAGCGGGGGGGGAGCAGTTCTTC. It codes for CASSQDRLAGGEQFF.

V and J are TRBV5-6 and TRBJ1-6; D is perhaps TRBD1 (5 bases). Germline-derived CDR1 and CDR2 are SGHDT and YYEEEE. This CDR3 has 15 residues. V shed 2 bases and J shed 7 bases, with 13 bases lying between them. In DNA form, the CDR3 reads TGTGCCAGCAGCTTATCGGGGGTAGGGAATTCACCCCTCCACTTT. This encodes CASSLSGVGNSPLHF. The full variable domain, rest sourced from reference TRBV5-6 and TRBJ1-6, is DAGVTQSPTHLIKTRGQQVTLRCSPKSGHDTVSWYQQALGQGPQFIFQYYEEEERQRGNFPDRFSGHQFPNYSSELNVNALLLGDSALYLCASSLSGVGNSPLHFGNGTRLTVT.

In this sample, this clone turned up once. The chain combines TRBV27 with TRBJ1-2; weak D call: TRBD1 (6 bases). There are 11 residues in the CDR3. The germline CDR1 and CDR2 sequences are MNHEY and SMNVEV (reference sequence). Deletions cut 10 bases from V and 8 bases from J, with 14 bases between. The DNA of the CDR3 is TGTGCCACACAGGGCGTAGGCGGCTACACCTTC. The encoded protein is CATQGVGGYTF.

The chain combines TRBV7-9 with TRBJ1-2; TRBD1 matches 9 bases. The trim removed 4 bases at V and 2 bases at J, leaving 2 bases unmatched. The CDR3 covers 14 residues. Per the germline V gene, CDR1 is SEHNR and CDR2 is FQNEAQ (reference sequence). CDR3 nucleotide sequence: TGTGCCAGCAGCTCGGGGACAGGGAACTATGGCTACACCTTC. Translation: CASSSGTGNYGYTF. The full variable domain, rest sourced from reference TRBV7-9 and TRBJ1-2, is DTGVSQNPRHKITKRGQNVTFRCDPISEHNRLYWYRQTLGQGPEFLTYFQNEAQLEKSRLLSDRFSAERPKGSFSTLEIQRTEQGDSAMYLCASSSGTGNYGYTFGSGTRLTVV.

CDR3: CASRLTGGDGYTF. DNA of the CDR3: TGTGCCAGCAGGTTGACAGGGGGCGATGGCTACACCTTC. The chain employs TRBV27 and TRBJ1-2; 10 bases are shared with TRBD1. With V trimmed by 6 bases and J by 6 bases, 4 bases remained unmatched. The CDR3 covers 13 residues. In germline, CDR1 is MNHEY, CDR2 SMNVEV (reference sequence).

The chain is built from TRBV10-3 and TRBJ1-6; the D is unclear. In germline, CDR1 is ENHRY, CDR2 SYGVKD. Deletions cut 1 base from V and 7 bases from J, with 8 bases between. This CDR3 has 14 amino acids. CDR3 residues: CAISEWEENSPLHF. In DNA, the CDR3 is TGTGCCATCAGTGAGTGGGAGGAAAATTCACCCCTCCACTTT.

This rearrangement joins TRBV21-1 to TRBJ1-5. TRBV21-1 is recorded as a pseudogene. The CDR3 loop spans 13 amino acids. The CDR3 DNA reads TGTGCCAGCAGCAAGGCGGGCAATCAGCCCCAGCATTTT. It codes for CASSKAGNQPQHF.

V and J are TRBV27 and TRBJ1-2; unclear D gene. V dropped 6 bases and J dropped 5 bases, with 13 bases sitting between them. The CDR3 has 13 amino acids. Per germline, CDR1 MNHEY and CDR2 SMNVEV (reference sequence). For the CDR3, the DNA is TGTGCCAGCAGCATGAGGGAGTGGTATGGCTACACCTTC. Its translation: CASSMREWYGYTF.

CDR3 protein: CASSLGWSGKETQYF. DNA for the CDR3: TGTGCCAGCAGCTTAGGGTGGAGCGGGAAAGAGACCCAGTACTTC. The chain uses TRBV7-2 and TRBJ2-5; TRBD2 aligns across 7 bases. J lost 3 bases, V lost 1 base, and 5 bases had no gene match. This CDR3 has 15 residues. Looked up from germline, CDR1 is SGHTA and CDR2 is FQGNSA.

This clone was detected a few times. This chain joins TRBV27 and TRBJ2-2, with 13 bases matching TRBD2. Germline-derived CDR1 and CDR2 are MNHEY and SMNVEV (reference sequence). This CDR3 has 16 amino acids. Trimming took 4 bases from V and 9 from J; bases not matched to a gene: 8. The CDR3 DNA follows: TGTGCCAGCAGTTCGGGGACTAGCGGGGCCTCGCGGGAGCTGTTTTTT. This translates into CASSSGTSGASRELFF.

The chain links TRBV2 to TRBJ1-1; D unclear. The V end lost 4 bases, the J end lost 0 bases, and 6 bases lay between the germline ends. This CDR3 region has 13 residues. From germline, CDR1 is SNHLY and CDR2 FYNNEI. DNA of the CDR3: TGTGCCAGCAGTGGGGAGATGAACACTGAAGCTTTCTTT. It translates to CASSGEMNTEAFF.

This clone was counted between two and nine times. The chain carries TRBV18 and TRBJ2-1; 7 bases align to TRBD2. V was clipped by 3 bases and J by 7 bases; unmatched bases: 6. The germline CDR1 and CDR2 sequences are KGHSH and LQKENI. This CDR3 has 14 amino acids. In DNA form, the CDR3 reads TGTGCCAGCTCACCTCGGACTAGGAGAAATGAGCAGTTCTTC. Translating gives CASSPRTRRNEQFF. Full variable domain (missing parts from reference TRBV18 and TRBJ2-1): NAGVMQNPRHLVRRRGQEARLRCSPMKGHSHVYWYRQLPEEGLKFMVYLQKENIIDESGMPKERFSAEFPKEGPSILRIQQVVRGDSAAYFCASSPRTRRNEQFFGPGTRLTVL.

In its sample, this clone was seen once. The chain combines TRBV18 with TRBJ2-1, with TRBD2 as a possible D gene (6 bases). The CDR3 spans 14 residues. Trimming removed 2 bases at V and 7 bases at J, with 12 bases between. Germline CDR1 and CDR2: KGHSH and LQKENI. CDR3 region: CASSPGTPLNEQFF. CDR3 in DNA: TGTGCCAGCTCACCAGGGACTCCTTTAAATGAGCAGTTCTTC.

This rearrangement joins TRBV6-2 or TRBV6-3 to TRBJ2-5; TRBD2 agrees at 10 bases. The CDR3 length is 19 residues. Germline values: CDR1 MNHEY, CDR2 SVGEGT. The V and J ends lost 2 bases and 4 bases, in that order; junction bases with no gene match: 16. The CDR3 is CASSYPSGGAIGRAETQYF. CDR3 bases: TGTGCCAGCAGTTACCCCAGCGGGGGGGCCATAGGAAGGGCAGAGACCCAGTACTTC.

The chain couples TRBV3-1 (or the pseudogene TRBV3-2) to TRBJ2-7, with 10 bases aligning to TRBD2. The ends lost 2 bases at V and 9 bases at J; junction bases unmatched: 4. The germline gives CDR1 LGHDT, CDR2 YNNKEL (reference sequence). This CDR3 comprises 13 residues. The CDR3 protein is CASSQLASGRQYF. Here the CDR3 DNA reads TGTGCCAGCAGCCAACTGGCTAGCGGGAGGCAGTACTTC.

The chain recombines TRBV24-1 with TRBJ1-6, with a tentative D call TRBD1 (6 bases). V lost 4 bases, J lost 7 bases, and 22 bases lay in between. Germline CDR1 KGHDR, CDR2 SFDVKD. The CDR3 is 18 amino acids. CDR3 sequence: CATSERTVSGPRNSPLHF. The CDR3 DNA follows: TGTGCCACCAGTGAACGGACAGTCTCCGGTCCGCGAAATTCACCCCTCCACTTT.

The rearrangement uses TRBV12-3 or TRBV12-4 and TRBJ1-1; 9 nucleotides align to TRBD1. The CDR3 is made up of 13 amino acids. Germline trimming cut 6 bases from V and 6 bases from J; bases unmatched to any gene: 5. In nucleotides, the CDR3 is TGTGCCAGCAGAAGGGGACAGGGCCCTGAAGCTTTCTTT. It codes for CASRRGQGPEAFF.

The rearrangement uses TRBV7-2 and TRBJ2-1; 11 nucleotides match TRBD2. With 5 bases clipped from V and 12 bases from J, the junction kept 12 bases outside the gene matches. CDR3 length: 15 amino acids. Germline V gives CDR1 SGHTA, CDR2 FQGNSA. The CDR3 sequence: CASSLTSGTLSGQFF. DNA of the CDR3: TGTGCCAGCAGCCTGACTAGCGGGACCCTATCGGGGCAGTTCTTC.

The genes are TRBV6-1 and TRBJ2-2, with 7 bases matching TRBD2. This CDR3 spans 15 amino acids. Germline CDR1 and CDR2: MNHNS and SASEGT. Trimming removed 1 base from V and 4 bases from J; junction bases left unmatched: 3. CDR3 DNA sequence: TGTGCCAGCAGTGAAGGAGGGAGGGGCACCGGGGAGCTGTTTTTT. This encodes CASSEGGRGTGELFF.